The 26 T cell receptor beta chains below all came from one sample that was sequenced in a study of T cell changes during pregnancy in multiple sclerosis. Sequenced by immunoSEQ multiplex PCR; TCRdb stores in-frame clones only, minus some. The table shows about 40,000 clones, with around 92% occurring only once. The material was CD8+ T cells from peripheral blood mononuclear cells, obtained in the third trimester of pregnancy. All receptors come from a female donor with multiple sclerosis, enrolled in a pregnancy study.

The chain employs TRBV29-1 and TRBJ2-2; 9 bases line up with TRBD1. This CDR3 is 16 amino acids long. V was pared by 6 bases and J by 2 bases, with 10 bases of the junction left unmatched. Germline assignment: CDR1 SQVTM and CDR2 ANQGSEA. This CDR3 is CSVLGQGPRNTGELFF. CDR3 nucleotides: TGCAGCGTCCTCGGACAGGGGCCACGAAACACCGGGGAGCTGTTTTTT.

The chain carries TRBV5-4 and TRBJ2-1; TRBD2 is a possible D gene (6 bases). Germline V gives CDR1 SGHNT, CDR2 YYREEE (reference sequence). V lost 4 bases, J lost 9 bases, and 17 bases lay in between. The CDR3 is made up of 14 amino acids. Here the CDR3 DNA reads TGTGCCAGCAGCCCGTGGCGGGGAACGGGTGAGCAGTTCTTC. Its translation is CASSPWRGTGEQFF.

The chain employs TRBV5-1 and TRBJ1-4; 9 nucleotides agree with TRBD1. In germline, CDR1 is SGHRS, CDR2 YFSETQ. The V and J ends lost 4 bases and 0 bases, in that order; junction bases with no gene match: 7. There are 17 residues in the CDR3. The CDR3 DNA reads TGCGCCAGCAGCCCGGACAGGGGCCCTCCAACTAATGAAAAACTGTTTTTT. Protein sequence: CASSPDRGPPTNEKLFF.

The chain couples TRBV29-1 to TRBJ1-1, with a tentative D call TRBD1 (6 bases). V shed 6 bases and J shed 4 bases, with 12 bases lying between them. The CDR3 has 12 residues. The germline V gene encodes CDR1 SQVTM and CDR2 ANQGSEA. As DNA, the CDR3 is TGCAGCGTCCCTAAAGGGGGCACTGAAGCTTTCTTT. This encodes CSVPKGGTEAFF.

V gene TRBV6-1 combines with J gene TRBJ1-1, with TRBD1 identical over 8 bases. Unmatched junction bases numbered 4, after V lost 1 base and J lost 3 bases. Germline assignment: CDR1 MNHNS and CDR2 SASEGT. The CDR3 contains 15 residues. CDR3 in amino acids: CASSEGRGPDTEAFF. Here the CDR3 DNA reads TGTGCCAGCAGTGAAGGCAGGGGGCCGGACACTGAAGCTTTCTTT.

The chain joins TRBV7-6 to TRBJ1-4; D is unclear. Germline V gene sequence: CDR1 SGHVS, CDR2 FNYEAQ. Deletions cut 3 bases from V and 3 bases from J, with 5 bases between. The CDR3 has 13 amino acids. Here the CDR3 DNA reads TGTGCCAGCAGCTTCGGGTCTAATGAAAAACTGTTTTTT. It encodes CASSFGSNEKLFF. The whole variable domain, filled in from reference TRBV7-6 and TRBJ1-4, reads GAGVSQSPRYKVTKRGQDVALRCDPISGHVSLYWYRQALGQGPEFLTYFNYEAQQDKSGLPNDRFSAERPEGSISTLTIQRTEQRDSAMYRCASSFGSNEKLFFGSGTQLSVL.

The chain uses TRBV15 and TRBJ2-1; the D gene is possibly TRBD1 (5 bases). Germline CDR1 and CDR2: LNHNV and YYDKDF (reference sequence). The CDR3 extends over 13 amino acids. The V gene lost 8 bases and the J gene lost 3 bases, with 11 bases spanning the gap. DNA of the CDR3: TGTGCCACCTGGGGCAGAGGCTACAATGAGCAGTTCTTC. Its protein product is CATWGRGYNEQFF.

The chain recombines TRBV19 with TRBJ1-1; a weak D match, TRBD1 (6 bases). Per germline, CDR1 LNHDA and CDR2 SQIVND (reference sequence). The CDR3 loop spans 13 amino acids. Trimming removed 6 bases at V and 5 bases at J, with 13 bases between. In nucleotides, the CDR3 is TGTGCCAGTAGCCTAGCAGGGGAGACTGAAGCTTTCTTT. It specifies CASSLAGETEAFF.

The rearrangement uses TRBV27 and TRBJ2-7; 8 nucleotides line up with TRBD2. This CDR3 comprises 14 residues. Per germline, CDR1 MNHEY and CDR2 SMNVEV (reference sequence). Unmatched junction bases numbered 7, after V lost 6 bases and J lost 3 bases. The CDR3 reads CASRQAGAGYEQYF. Here the CDR3 DNA reads TGTGCCAGCAGGCAAGCGGGGGCCGGCTACGAGCAGTACTTC.

The J gene is TRBJ1-3, the V gene TRBV9; a weak D match, TRBD1 (5 bases). V was trimmed by 2 bases and J by 0 bases, leaving 15 bases between them. CDR1 is SGDLS, CDR2 YYNGEE, per germline. The CDR3 totals 17 residues. The CDR3 protein is CASSVVTGQTSGNTIYF. The CDR3 region has the DNA TGTGCCAGCAGCGTCGTAACAGGACAAACCTCTGGAAACACCATATATTTT.

This rearrangement joins TRBV6-4 to TRBJ2-2, with a tentative D call TRBD1 (6 bases). CDR3 length equals 16 residues. The V end lost 0 bases, the J end lost 6 bases, and 14 bases lay between the germline ends. Germline V gene data show CDR1 as MRHNA and CDR2 as SNTAGT. CDR3 DNA sequence: TGTGCCAGCAGTGACTCCTTACAGGGCGGCGCCGGGGAGCTGTTTTTT. This encodes CASSDSLQGGAGELFF.

Here the CDR3 reads CASSSTGAPSYEQYF. The CDR3 region has the DNA TGTGCCAGCAGCTCCACAGGGGCGCCTTCCTACGAGCAGTACTTC. The V call is TRBV7-9, the J call TRBJ2-7; 7 bases agree with TRBD1. This CDR3 comprises 15 residues. Germline trimming cut 4 bases from V and 1 base from J; bases unmatched to any gene: 7. The germline CDR1 and CDR2 sequences are SEHNR and FQNEAQ (reference sequence).

The chain employs TRBV5-6 and TRBJ1-1; 11 nucleotides match TRBD1. V shed 4 bases and J 7 bases; nucleotides not matched to a gene: 21. The CDR3 contains 19 residues. Germline assignment: CDR1 SGHDT and CDR2 YYEEEE. The CDR3 is CASSLEIPGQGVWDGEAFF. The CDR3 nucleotides are TGTGCCAGCAGCCTAGAGATCCCGGGACAGGGGGTATGGGACGGTGAAGCTTTCTTT.

The chain uses TRBV6-5 and TRBJ1-2; D possibly corresponds to TRBD1 (6 bases). The V gene's germline CDR1 is MNHEY and CDR2 SVGAGI. This CDR3 has 15 amino acids. Deletions cut 0 bases from V and 6 bases from J, with 14 bases between. CDR3: CASSYSTDRRDGYTF. DNA of the CDR3: TGTGCCAGCAGTTACTCGACGGACAGAAGGGATGGCTACACCTTC.

V is TRBV11-1 and J is TRBJ2-7; the match to TRBD2 covers 8 bases. There are 13 residues in the CDR3. Germline V CDR1 and CDR2: SGHAT, FQDESV (reference sequence). V trimming: 5 bases; J trimming: 7 bases; junction bases outside the gene matches: 7. Here the CDR3 reads CASSPNGRVEQYF. The CDR3 nucleotides are TGTGCCAGCAGCCCCAACGGGAGGGTTGAGCAGTACTTC.

The V gene is TRBV7-3, the J gene TRBJ2-5, with D perhaps TRBD1 (5 bases). Trimming cost V 5 bases and J 4 bases, with 17 bases left between them. This CDR3 contains 15 residues. Germline lookup yields CDR1 SGHTA and CDR2 FQGTGA. The DNA of the CDR3 is TGTGCCAGCAGCCTCTTAGGGGTTGTTAGAGAGACCCAGTACTTC. It codes for CASSLLGVVRETQYF.

The CDR3 loop reads CASSETGPDTEAFF. The CDR3 nucleotides read TGCGCCAGCAGTGAGACAGGGCCTGACACTGAAGCTTTCTTT. The chain joins TRBV5-1 to TRBJ1-1, with 7 bases lining up with TRBD1. CDR3 size: 14 residues. The V gene's germline CDR1 is SGHRS and CDR2 YFSETQ. The V segment lost 5 bases and the J segment 3 bases; nucleotides outside the gene matches: 7.

This clone was picked up one time. This chain links TRBV27 with TRBJ2-1; 8 bases are a match to TRBD1. The CDR3 covers 14 residues. Germline trimming cut 3 bases from V and 9 bases from J; bases unmatched to any gene: 7. Germline V CDR1 and CDR2: MNHEY, SMNVEV (reference sequence). This CDR3 reads CASSFGRGLGEQFF. The CDR3 coding sequence is TGTGCCAGCAGTTTCGGCAGGGGGCTCGGTGAGCAGTTCTTC.

V usage is TRBV5-4 and J usage is TRBJ2-5, with TRBD2 as a possible D gene (7 bases). Trimming pared 4 bases from V and 0 bases from J, leaving 13 bases between. The length of the CDR3 is 15 residues. Germline lookup yields CDR1 SGHNT and CDR2 YYREEE (reference sequence). The DNA for the CDR3 is TGTGCCAGCAGCAGGCGCGGGGGCCACCAAGAGACCCAGTACTTC. Translated: CASSRRGGHQETQYF.

This clone was counted a few times. This chain links TRBV9 with TRBJ1-1, with a possible D match to TRBD1 (6 bases). The CDR3 totals 15 residues. Germline V gene lookup returns CDR1 SGDLS and CDR2 YYNGEE. V was shortened by 0 bases and J by 8 bases, with 17 bases between the two germline ends. CDR3 loop: CASSVEGDIYAEAFF. The DNA of the CDR3 is TGTGCCAGCAGCGTAGAGGGGGATATATACGCAGAAGCTTTCTTT.

This chain links TRBV7-6 with TRBJ2-7, with D uncertain. The V gene lost 6 bases and the J gene lost 4 bases, with 16 bases spanning the gap. In germline, CDR1 is SGHVS, CDR2 FNYEAQ. The CDR3 has 14 amino acids. This CDR3 reads CASSMMSSGYEQYF. The CDR3 coding sequence is TGTGCCAGCAGTATGATGTCTTCGGGTTACGAGCAGTACTTC. Looking up the rest from reference TRBV7-6 and TRBJ2-7 gives the full variable domain: GAGVSQSPRYKVTKRGQDVALRCDPISGHVSLYWYRQALGQGPEFLTYFNYEAQQDKSGLPNDRFSAERPEGSISTLTIQRTEQRDSAMYRCASSMMSSGYEQYFGPGTRLTVT.

This chain links TRBV5-1 with TRBJ2-1, with 10 bases that match TRBD2. Trimming took 1 base from V and 2 from J; bases not matched to a gene: 6. Germline V gives CDR1 SGHRS, CDR2 YFSETQ. The CDR3 covers 17 residues. Here the CDR3 reads CASSLRASGGTYNEQFF. The CDR3 nucleotides read TGCGCCAGCAGCTTGAGGGCTAGCGGGGGAACCTACAATGAGCAGTTCTTC.

V is TRBV7-6 and J is TRBJ2-7, with D maybe TRBD1 (6 bases). Germline-derived CDR1 and CDR2 are SGHVS and FNYEAQ. The CDR3 runs to 17 residues. Trimming removed 1 base from V and 2 bases from J, with 18 bases in between. The CDR3 region is CASSLGSGAISPYEQYF. Here the CDR3 DNA reads TGTGCCAGCAGCTTAGGGTCAGGGGCGATTTCCCCCTACGAGCAGTACTTC.

The rearrangement joins TRBV13 to TRBJ1-1; perhaps TRBD1 as D (6 bases). V was cut by 4 bases and J by 0 bases, with 12 bases left in between. The CDR3 has 15 amino acids. CDR1 and CDR2 (germline): PRHDT, FYEKMQ (reference sequence). CDR3 DNA: TGTGCCAGCAGCTCGCGCAGGGGTCTGAACACTGAAGCTTTCTTT. This sequence encodes CASSSRRGLNTEAFF.

The table lists this clone with a count of one. This rearrangement joins TRBV2 to TRBJ2-5; 7 positions agree with TRBD1. Germline V gene sequence: CDR1 SNHLY, CDR2 FYNNEI. This CDR3 region has 14 residues. The V and J ends lost 3 bases and 3 bases, in that order; junction bases with no gene match: 4. The CDR3 coding sequence is TGTGCCAGCAGTGATCCTACAGGGGAAGAGACCCAGTACTTC. Its protein is CASSDPTGEETQYF.

This clone was seen once. This chain connects TRBV27 to TRBJ1-4; 10 bases match TRBD1. The CDR3 runs 12 residues. V was clipped by 5 bases and J by 11 bases; unmatched bases: 2. From germline, CDR1 is MNHEY and CDR2 SMNVEV (reference sequence). This CDR3 reads CASSGTGAKLFF. CDR3 nucleotides: TGTGCCAGCAGTGGGACAGGGGCGAAACTGTTTTTT.